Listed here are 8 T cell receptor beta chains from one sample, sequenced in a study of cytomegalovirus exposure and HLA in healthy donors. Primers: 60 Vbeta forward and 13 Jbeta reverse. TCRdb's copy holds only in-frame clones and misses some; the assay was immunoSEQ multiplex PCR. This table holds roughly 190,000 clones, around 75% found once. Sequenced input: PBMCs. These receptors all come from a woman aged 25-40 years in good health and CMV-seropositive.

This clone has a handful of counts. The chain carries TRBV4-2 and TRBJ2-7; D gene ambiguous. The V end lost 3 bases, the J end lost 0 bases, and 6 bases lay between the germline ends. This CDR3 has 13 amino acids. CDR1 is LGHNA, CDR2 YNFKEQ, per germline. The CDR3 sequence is CASSHGSSYEQYF. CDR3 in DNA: TGTGCCAGCAGCCACGGGTCCTCCTACGAGCAGTACTTC.

CDR3 in amino acids: CASSLTGDWGTDTQYF. For the CDR3, the DNA is TGCGCCAGCAGCTTGACGGGGGACTGGGGTACAGATACGCAGTATTTT. The genes are TRBV5-1 and TRBJ2-3; possible D gene TRBD2, 6 bases. V was cut by 1 base and J by 3 bases, with 15 bases left in between. CDR1 SGHRS and CDR2 YFSETQ come from the germline V gene. There are 16 residues in the CDR3.

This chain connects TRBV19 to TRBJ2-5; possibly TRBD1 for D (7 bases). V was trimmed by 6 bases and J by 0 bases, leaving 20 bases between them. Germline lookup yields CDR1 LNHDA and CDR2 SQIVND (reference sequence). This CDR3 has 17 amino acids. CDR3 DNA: TGTGCCAGTAGCGCCGCGGGGACAGCTTTTCACCAAGAGACCCAGTACTTC. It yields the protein CASSAAGTAFHQETQYF.

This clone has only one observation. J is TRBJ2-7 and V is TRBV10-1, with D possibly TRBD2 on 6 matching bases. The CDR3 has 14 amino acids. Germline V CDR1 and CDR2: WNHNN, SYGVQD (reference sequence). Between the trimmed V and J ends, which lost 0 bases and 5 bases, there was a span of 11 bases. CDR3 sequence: CASSESPGGNEQYF. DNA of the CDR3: TGCGCCAGCAGTGAGTCCCCTGGAGGGAACGAGCAGTACTTC.

CDR3: CASSQVAGGPIEQYF. CDR3 DNA sequence: TGCGCCAGCAGCCAAGTCGCGGGCGGACCCATCGAGCAGTACTTC. The chain carries TRBV4-1 and TRBJ2-7, with D possibly being TRBD2 (5 bases). Trimming shortened V by 1 base and J by 6 bases, and 16 bases separated the two germline ends. This CDR3 spans 15 amino acids. Germline V gene sequence: CDR1 MGHRA, CDR2 YSYEKL.

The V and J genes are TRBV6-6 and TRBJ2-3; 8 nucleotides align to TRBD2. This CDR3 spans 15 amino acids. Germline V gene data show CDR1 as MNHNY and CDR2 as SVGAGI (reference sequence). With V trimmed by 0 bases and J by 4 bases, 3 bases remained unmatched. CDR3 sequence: CASSYSTGGPDTQYF. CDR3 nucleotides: TGTGCCAGCAGTTACTCGACGGGAGGGCCAGATACGCAGTATTTT.

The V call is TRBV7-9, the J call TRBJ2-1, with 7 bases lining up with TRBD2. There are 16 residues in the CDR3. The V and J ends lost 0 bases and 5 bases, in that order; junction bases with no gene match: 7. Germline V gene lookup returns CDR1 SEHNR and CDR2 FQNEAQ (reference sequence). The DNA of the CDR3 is TGTGCCAGCAGCTTAGCGGGGGGAGGGCCCGACAATGAGCAGTTCTTC. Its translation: CASSLAGGGPDNEQFF.

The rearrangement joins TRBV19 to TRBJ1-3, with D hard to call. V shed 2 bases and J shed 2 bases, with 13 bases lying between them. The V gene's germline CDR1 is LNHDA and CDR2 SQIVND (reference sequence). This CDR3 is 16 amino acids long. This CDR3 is CASSIPPVTTGNTIYF. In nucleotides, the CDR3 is TGTGCCAGTAGTATACCGCCCGTGACAACTGGAAACACCATATATTTT.